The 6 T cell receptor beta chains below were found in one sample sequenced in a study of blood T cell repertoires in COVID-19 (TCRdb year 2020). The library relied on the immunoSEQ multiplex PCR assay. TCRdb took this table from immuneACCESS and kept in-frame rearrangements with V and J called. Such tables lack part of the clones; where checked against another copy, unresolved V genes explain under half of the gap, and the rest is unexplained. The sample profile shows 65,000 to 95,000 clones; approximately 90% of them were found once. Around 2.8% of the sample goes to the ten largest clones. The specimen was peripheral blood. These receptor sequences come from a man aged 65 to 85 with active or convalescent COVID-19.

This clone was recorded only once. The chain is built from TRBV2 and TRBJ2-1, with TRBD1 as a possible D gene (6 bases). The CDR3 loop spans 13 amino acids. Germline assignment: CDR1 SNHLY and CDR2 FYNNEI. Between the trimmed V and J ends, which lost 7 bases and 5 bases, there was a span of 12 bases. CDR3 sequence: CASNRDNHNEQFF. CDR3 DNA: TGTGCCAGCAACAGGGATAACCACAATGAGCAGTTCTTC.

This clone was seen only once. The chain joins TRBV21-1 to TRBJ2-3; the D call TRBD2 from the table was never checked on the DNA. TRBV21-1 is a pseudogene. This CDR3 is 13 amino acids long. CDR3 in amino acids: CASSKARADTQYF. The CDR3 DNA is TGTGCCAGCAGCAAAGCGCGAGCAGATACGCAGTATTTT.

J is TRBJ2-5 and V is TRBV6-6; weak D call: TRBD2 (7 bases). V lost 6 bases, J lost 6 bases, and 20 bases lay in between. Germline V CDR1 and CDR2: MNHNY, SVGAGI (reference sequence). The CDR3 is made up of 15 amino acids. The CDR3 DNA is TGTGCCAGCAGCGCCTCCAGGGGAGGGGATAAGACCCAGTACTTC. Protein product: CASSASRGGDKTQYF.

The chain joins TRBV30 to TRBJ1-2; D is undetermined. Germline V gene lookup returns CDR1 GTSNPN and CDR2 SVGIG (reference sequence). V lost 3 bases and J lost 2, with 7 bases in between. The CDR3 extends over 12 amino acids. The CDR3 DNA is TGTGCCTGGAGCGCTAGGAACTATGGCTACACCTTC. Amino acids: CAWSARNYGYTF.

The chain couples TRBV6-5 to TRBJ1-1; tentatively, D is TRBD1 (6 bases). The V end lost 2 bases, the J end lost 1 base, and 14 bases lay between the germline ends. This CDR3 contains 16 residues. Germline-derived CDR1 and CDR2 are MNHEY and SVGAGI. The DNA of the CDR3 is TGTGCCAGCAGTTACCGTGGCAGGGGTTGGAACACTGAAGCTTTCTTT. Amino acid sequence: CASSYRGRGWNTEAFF.

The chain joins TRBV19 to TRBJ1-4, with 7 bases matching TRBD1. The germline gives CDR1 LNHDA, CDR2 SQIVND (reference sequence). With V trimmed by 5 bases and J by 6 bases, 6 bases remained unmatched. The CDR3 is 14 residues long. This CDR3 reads CASSLRQGHEKLFF. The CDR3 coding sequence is TGTGCCAGTAGTCTTAGACAGGGCCATGAAAAACTGTTTTTT. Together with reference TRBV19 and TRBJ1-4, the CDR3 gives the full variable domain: DGGITQSPKYLFRKEGQNVTLSCEQNLNHDAMYWYRQDPGQGLRLIYYSQIVNDFQKGDIAEGYSVSREKKESFPLTVTSAQKNPTAFYLCASSLRQGHEKLFFGSGTQLSVL.